These 8 T cell receptor beta chains originate from one sample sequenced in a study of early T cells in non-severe SARS-CoV-2 infection. Via MiXCR, TCRdb re-called the 5' RACE reads, giving one row per CDR3 protein. The data contain tens of thousands of distinct CDR3 sequences, 15% of them seen just once; the ten biggest clones take up around 10%. The sequenced sample was whole blood. All receptors derive from an adult who was a healthcare worker with PCR-confirmed SARS-CoV-2 infection or an uninfected control (not recorded which).

This clonotype was seen at least ten times. The chain links TRBV5-1 to TRBJ1-5; D is perhaps TRBD1 (5 bases). Per the germline V gene, CDR1 is SGHRS and CDR2 is YFSETQ. The CDR3 loop spans 13 amino acids. V lost 2 bases and J 4 bases, leaving 7 bases between the germline ends. This CDR3 is CASSFGGNQPQHF. In nucleotides, the CDR3 is TGCGCCAGCAGCTTTGGGGGGAATCAGCCCCAGCATTTT.

The chain carries TRBV6-6 and TRBJ1-4; tentatively, D is TRBD1 (5 bases). Germline values: CDR1 MNHNY, CDR2 SVGAGI (reference sequence). Trimming removed 6 bases from V and 4 bases from J, with 15 bases in between. The CDR3 runs 15 residues. CDR3 residues: CASRATGTLNEKLFF. The CDR3 DNA reads as TGTGCCAGCAGAGCCACCGGGACGCTTAATGAAAAACTGTTTTTT.

There are a few counts of this clonotype. This rearrangement joins TRBV5-1 to TRBJ1-5; D is uncertain. The germline V gene has CDR1 SGHRS and CDR2 YFSETQ. Trimming cost V 3 bases and J 2 bases, with 12 bases left between them. The CDR3 is 15 residues long. The CDR3: CASSSLPGRNQPQHF. The CDR3, as DNA: TGCGCCAGCAGCTCCCTTCCCGGTCGCAATCAGCCCCAGCATTTT.

The chain couples TRBV13 to TRBJ2-1, with TRBD2 matching 13 bases. From germline, CDR1 is PRHDT and CDR2 FYEKMQ (reference sequence). Losses at the gene ends were 0 bases for V and 1 base for J; bases not matched to a gene: 6. The length of the CDR3 is 19 residues. CDR3 sequence reads: CASSLGPTSGRLSYNEQFF. The CDR3 DNA sequence: TGTGCCAGCAGCTTAGGCCCGACTAGCGGGAGGTTATCCTACAATGAGCAGTTCTTC.

This clonotype showed up just once. This rearrangement joins TRBV28 to TRBJ1-2, with D hard to call. CDR3 length: 13 amino acids. V was cut by 2 bases and J by 7 bases, with 11 bases left in between. Germline CDR1 MDHEN, CDR2 SYDVKM. CDR3 sequence (DNA): TGTGCCAGCAGTTTAGAAGGGCCCAGTGGCTACACCTTC. It is translated as CASSLEGPSGYTF.

The V gene is TRBV12-3 or TRBV12-4, the J gene TRBJ2-3, with D maybe TRBD2 (5 bases). Trimming shortened V by 2 bases and J by 3 bases, and 15 bases separated the two germline ends. CDR3 length: 16 amino acids. DNA for the CDR3: TGTGCCAGCAGTTTATCGGCCCTACGGGAAACAGATACGCAGTATTTT. It codes for CASSLSALRETDTQYF.

This clonotype was seen only a few times. This chain links TRBV9 with TRBJ2-3; 10 bases agree with TRBD1. Germline assignment: CDR1 SGDLS and CDR2 YYNGEE. The CDR3 is 15 residues long. J gave up 6 bases and V 4 bases, and 8 bases lay outside the gene matches. DNA of the CDR3: TGTGCCAGCAGCCCCGTGGGACAGGGGAAGGATACGCAGTATTTT. It specifies CASSPVGQGKDTQYF. Combining the CDR3 with reference TRBV9 and TRBJ2-3 gives the whole variable domain DSGVTQTPKHLITATGQRVTLRCSPRSGDLSVYWYQQSLDQGLQFLIQYYNGEERAKGNILERFSAQQFPDLHSELNLSSLELGDSALYFCASSPVGQGKDTQYFGPGTRLTVL.

On this clonotype itself: A junction boundary mismatches the germline segment, possibly from a read error. The rearrangement links TRBV6-5 to TRBJ1-1, with TRBD1 matching over 7 bases. The CDR3 runs to 12 residues. In germline, CDR1 is MNHEY, CDR2 SVGAGI. DNA of the CDR3: TGTGCCAGCAGCAGGGGGTTCACTGAAGTTTTCTTT. As protein: CASSRGFTEVFF.